A selection of T cell receptor beta chains follows, all from one sample in a study of spatial heterogeneity in lung cancer. A single record per CDR3 protein comes from TCRdb applying MiXCR to the 5' RACE reads. The data show approximately 12,000 distinct CDR3 sequences, around 10% seen once. The sequenced sample was PBMCs, obtained at follow-up. The receptors were gathered from a female donor with early-stage non-small cell lung cancer. The CDR3 runs from the conserved cysteine through the conserved F or W. The order of the fields is J gene, clone size, D gene, V gene, CDR3 protein, CDR3 DNA. D genes are given only for firm matches. Clone size is given for some rows only: seen once, a few or many times, or a class if the clone is expanded.

TRBJ2-6	many	.	TRBV4-2	CASSQDQVSSGANVLTF	TGTGCCAGCAGCCAAGATCAAGTTAGCTCTGGGGCCAACGTCCTGACTTTC
TRBJ1-4	medium-sized	.	TRBV7-9	CASSLFETVNEKLFF	TGTGCCAGCAGCTTATTTGAGACGGTTAATGAAAAACTGTTTTTT
TRBJ2-5	many	.	TRBV14	CASSQDSEETQYF	TGTGCCAGCAGCCAAGACTCAGAAGAGACCCAGTACTTC
TRBJ1-3	many	.	TRBV6-5	CATTTGNTIYF	TGTGCCACCACAACTGGAAACACCATATATTTT
TRBJ2-2	many	TRBD2	TRBV7-9	CASSTGFGGGALRELFF	TGTGCCAGCAGTACCGGCTTTGGCGGGGGGGCCTTAAGGGAGCTGTTTTTT
TRBJ2-7	few	.	TRBV7-2	CASSQGGGYEQYF	TGTGCCAGCAGCCAGGGAGGGGGCTACGAGCAGTACTTC
TRBJ2-1	medium-sized	.	TRBV4-3	CASSQDGVEGVNEQFF	TGCGCCAGCAGCCAAGATGGCGTCGAGGGTGTAAATGAGCAGTTCTTC
TRBJ2-1	.	.	TRBV28	CASRLLRAYNEQFF	TGTGCCAGCAGATTACTTCGGGCCTACAATGAGCAGTTCTTC
TRBJ2-2	many	TRBD2	TRBV29-1	CSVVLADTGELFF	TGCAGCGTTGTGCTAGCGGACACCGGGGAGCTGTTTTTT
TRBJ2-5	many	.	TRBV6-6	CASKYPGAQEREYF	TGTGCCAGCAAATACCCCGGGGCCCAAGAACGGGAGTACTTC
TRBJ2-3	many	TRBD1	TRBV28	CASSSDRGPDTQYF	TGTGCCAGCAGTTCTGACAGGGGCCCAGATACGCAGTATTTT
TRBJ2-3	many	.	TRBV11-2	CASSLVQTDTQYF	TGTGCCAGCAGCTTAGTCCAGACAGATACGCAGTATTTT
TRBJ2-5	many	TRBD2	TRBV4-1	CASTPDSPERGETQYF	TGCGCCAGCACCCCCGATAGCCCGGAGCGGGGGGAGACCCAGTACTTC
TRBJ1-5	many	TRBD1	TRBV6-5	CASSTRDSGGNQPQHF	TGTGCCAGCAGTACTCGGGACAGCGGGGGGAATCAGCCCCAGCATTTT
TRBJ2-1	many	TRBD1	TRBV7-8	CASSLRVRGQGAGGQFF	TGTGCCAGCAGCTTACGAGTACGGGGACAGGGGGCCGGTGGGCAGTTCTTC
TRBJ1-5	many	TRBD1	TRBV7-2	CASSLGRGTNQPQHF	TGTGCCAGCAGCTTGGGCAGGGGGACCAATCAGCCCCAGCATTTT
TRBJ2-1	.	TRBD2	TRBV27	CASSFRTSGFNEQFF	TGTGCCAGCAGTTTTCGGACTAGCGGGTTCAATGAGCAGTTCTTC
TRBJ1-2	medium-sized	.	TRBV7-9	CASSFYGTDGYTF	TGTGCCAGCAGCTTTTACGGGACGGATGGCTACACCTTC
TRBJ2-5	many	.	TRBV7-9	CASSLSTGGAETQYF	TGTGCCAGCAGCTTATCCACAGGGGGGGCCGAGACCCAGTACTTC
TRBJ2-2	few	TRBD1	TRBV10-3	CAISGDRDPELFF	TGTGCCATCAGTGGGGACAGAGACCCGGAGCTGTTTTTT
TRBJ2-7	many	.	TRBV4-2	CASSQNGGGGSYEQYF	TGTGCCAGCAGCCAGAACGGGGGAGGGGGCTCCTACGAGCAGTACTTC
TRBJ2-7	.	.	TRBV5-1	CASSGWSRANSYEQYF	TGCGCCAGCAGCGGGTGGAGCAGGGCCAACTCCTACGAGCAGTACTTC
TRBJ1-4	medium-sized	.	TRBV4-1	CASRSLFGTDQLGGEKLFF	TGCGCCAGCAGATCTTTGTTCGGGACTGACCAACTAGGAGGTGAAAAACTGTTTTTT
TRBJ2-2	many	TRBD2	TRBV24-1	CATSDVTSGGTNTGELFF	TGTGCCACCAGTGATGTGACTAGCGGGGGAACGAACACCGGGGAGCTGTTTTTT
TRBJ1-2	.	.	TRBV25-1	CASSDGAGFSNYGYTF	TGTGCCAGCAGTGACGGAGCAGGGTTTTCTAACTATGGCTACACCTTC
TRBJ2-1	few	.	TRBV14	CASSQEFRNEQFF	TGTGCCAGCAGCCAAGAATTCCGCAATGAGCAGTTCTTC
TRBJ2-5	.	TRBD2	TRBV20-1	CSASKGTSGQETQYF	TGCAGTGCTAGTAAGGGGACTAGCGGTCAAGAGACCCAGTACTTC
TRBJ1-2	many	.	TRBV28	CASIGGSVGYTF	TGTGCCAGCATCGGAGGGTCCGTCGGCTACACCTTC
TRBJ1-1	many	TRBD1	TRBV5-4	CASSLQGVNTEAFF	TGTGCCAGCAGCTTACAGGGGGTGAACACTGAAGCTTTCTTT